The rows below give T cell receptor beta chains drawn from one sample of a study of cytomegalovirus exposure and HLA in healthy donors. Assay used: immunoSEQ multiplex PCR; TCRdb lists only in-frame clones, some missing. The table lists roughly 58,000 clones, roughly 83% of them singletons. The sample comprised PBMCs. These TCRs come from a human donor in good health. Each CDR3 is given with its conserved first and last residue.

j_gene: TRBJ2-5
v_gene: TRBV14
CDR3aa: CASSQWDRQETQYF

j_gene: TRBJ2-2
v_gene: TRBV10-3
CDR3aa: CAISESRGELFF

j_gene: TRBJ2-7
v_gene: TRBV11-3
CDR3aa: CASSLGRGDNYEQYF

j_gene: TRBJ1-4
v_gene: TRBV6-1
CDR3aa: CASKIIQGANEKLFF

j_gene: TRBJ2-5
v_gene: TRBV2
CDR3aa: CASRAGTETQYF

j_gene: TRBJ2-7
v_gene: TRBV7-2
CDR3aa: CASTPMGTSYEQYF

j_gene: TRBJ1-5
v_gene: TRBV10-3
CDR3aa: CAISETRTDQPQHF

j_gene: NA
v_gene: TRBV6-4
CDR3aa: CASSDSTGDNEQYF

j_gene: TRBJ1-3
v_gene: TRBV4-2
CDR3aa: CASSLAGGNSGNTIYF

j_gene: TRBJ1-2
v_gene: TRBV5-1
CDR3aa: CASSLEGVRHGYTF

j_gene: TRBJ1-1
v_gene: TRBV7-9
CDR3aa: CASSLIGGARTEAFF

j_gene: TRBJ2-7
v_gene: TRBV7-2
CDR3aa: CASSLAGGGLAGGYEQYF

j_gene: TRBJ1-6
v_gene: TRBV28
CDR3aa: CASREPNGGPLHF

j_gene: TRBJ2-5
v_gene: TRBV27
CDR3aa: CASSLDSGETQYF

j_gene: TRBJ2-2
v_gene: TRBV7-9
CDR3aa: CSSSPVNTGELFF

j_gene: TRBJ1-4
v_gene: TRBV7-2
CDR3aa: CASSLDGETEKLFF

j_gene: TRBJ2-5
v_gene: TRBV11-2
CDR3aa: CASSFSGGARETQYF

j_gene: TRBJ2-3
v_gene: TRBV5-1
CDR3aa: CASSLGTITDTQYF

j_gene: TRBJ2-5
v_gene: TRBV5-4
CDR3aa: CASSLSRGIGETQYF

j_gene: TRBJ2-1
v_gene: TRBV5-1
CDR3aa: CASSQGQGTNEQFF

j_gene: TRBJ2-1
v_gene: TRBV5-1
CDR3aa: CASSTGLAGRLQGQFF

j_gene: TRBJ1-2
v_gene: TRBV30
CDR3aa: CAWSVQWDRLTPNYGYTF

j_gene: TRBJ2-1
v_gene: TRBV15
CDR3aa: CATTQSAGVPYNEQLF

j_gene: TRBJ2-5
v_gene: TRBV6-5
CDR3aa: CASRYQGVEETQYF

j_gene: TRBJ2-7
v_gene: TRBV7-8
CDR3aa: CASSLALNRQLAYEQYF

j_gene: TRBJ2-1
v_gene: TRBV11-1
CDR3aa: CASSLVGGRVRNEQFF

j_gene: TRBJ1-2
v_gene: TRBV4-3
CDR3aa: CASSQDEQGYNYGYTF

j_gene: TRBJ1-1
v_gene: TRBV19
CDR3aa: CASSIDGSRVTEAFF

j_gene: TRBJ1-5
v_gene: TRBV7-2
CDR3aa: CASSFRQGDQPQHF

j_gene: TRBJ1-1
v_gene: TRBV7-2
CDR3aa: CASSSPTGVNTEAFF

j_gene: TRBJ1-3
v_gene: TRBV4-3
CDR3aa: CASSLRTQGIGNTIYF

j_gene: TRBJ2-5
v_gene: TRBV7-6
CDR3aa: CASSSESRTQYF

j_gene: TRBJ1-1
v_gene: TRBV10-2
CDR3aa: CASSPNVGGRSEAFF

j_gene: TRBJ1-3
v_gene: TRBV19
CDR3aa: CASSIAPQSGNTIYF

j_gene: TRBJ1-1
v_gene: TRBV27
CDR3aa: CASSTQTTLQEQNTEAFF

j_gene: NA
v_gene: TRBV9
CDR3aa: CASSVDGVPYNEQYF

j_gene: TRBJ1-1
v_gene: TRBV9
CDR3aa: CASSPLRDKAFF

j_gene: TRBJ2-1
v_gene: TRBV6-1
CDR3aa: CASSLGVGTYNEQFF

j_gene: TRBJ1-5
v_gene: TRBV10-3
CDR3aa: CAISDIRGGQGRQPQHF

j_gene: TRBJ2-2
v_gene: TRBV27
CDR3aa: CASSLLSGELFF

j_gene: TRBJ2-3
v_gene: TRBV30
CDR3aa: CAWSGTTIGDTQYF

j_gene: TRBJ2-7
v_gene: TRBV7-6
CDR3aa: CASSAAPRREQYF

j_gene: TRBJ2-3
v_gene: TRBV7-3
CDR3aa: CASSGVAGVTDTQYF

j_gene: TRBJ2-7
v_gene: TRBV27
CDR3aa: CASSLVGSYEQYF

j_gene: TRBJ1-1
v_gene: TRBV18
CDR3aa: CASSPLGQGFMNTEAFF

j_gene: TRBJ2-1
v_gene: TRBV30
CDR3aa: CAWSVRGTGDNEQFF

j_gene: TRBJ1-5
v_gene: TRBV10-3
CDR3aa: CAIGGDSDQPQHF

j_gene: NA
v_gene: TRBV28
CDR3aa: CASRPGTGAHEQYF

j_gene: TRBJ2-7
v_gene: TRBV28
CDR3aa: CASSSSEGGEQYF

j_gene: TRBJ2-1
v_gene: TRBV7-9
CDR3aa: CSSSLVADEQFF